This is a list of T cell receptor beta chains from one sample in a study of T-cell memory formation after mild COVID-19. TCRdb recomputed calls from the 5' RACE reads with MiXCR, one row per CDR3 protein. The data hold under 300,000 distinct CDR3 sequences, with 15% to 20% observed a single time. The source material was PBMCs or a T cell subset sorted from them (not recorded which). Source of these receptors: a man aged 18 to 29 who had mild COVID-19 (a few samples of this study predate the infection). Cell type and time point are not known. Both conserved end residues are part of each CDR3. A D gene is named only where the DNA matches it firmly. Clone size is given for some rows only: seen once, a few or many times, or a class if the clone is expanded.

d_call	v_call	clone_size	j_call	cdr3_nt	cdr3_aa
-	TRBV10-3	-	TRBJ2-2	TGTGCCATCAGTGAGTCCGGTGCCGGGGAGCTGTTTTTT	CAISESGAGELFF
TRBD2	TRBV7-3	-	TRBJ2-2	TGTGCCAGCAGCCCCGGACTAGCGCACGAGACCGGGGAGCTGTTTTTT	CASSPGLAHETGELFF
-	TRBV21-1	-	TRBJ2-7	TGTGCCTGTTCCGACAGAGGGGAAAGCCACAAGCAGTACTTC	CACSDRGESHKQYF
-	TRBV10-3	-	TRBJ1-2	TGTTCCATCAGGGGTCGGACAGACTATGGCTACACCTTC	CSIRGRTDYGYTF
TRBD1	TRBV9	many	TRBJ2-3	TGTGCCAGCAGCTCGGACAGGGTCACAGATACGCAGTATTTT	CASSSDRVTDTQYF
-	TRBV9	few	TRBJ2-2	TGTGCCAGCAGCGTAAGAGGGGTGTCCGGGGAGCTGTTTTTT	CASSVRGVSGELFF
TRBD1	TRBV7-2	few	TRBJ2-1	TGTGCCAGCAGCTTAGCTGGGACAGGGGGATTTTATGAGCAGTTCTTC	CASSLAGTGGFYEQFF
-	TRBV4-1	few	TRBJ1-1	TGCGCCAGCAGCCAAGATCAGGGAGGAACTGAAGCTTTCTTT	CASSQDQGGTEAFF
-	TRBV10-1	-	TRBJ1-1	TGCGCCAGGGGTAGAGCTTTCTTT	CARGRAFF
TRBD1	TRBV19	few	TRBJ1-1	TGTGCCAGTAGTATCATGTCCACAGGGGAGGCTGAAGCTTTCTTT	CASSIMSTGEAEAFF
TRBD1	TRBV7-9	few	TRBJ1-1	TGTGCCAGCAGCGCGTCCGGGACAGGGATTTCCAACACTGAAGCTTTCTTT	CASSASGTGISNTEAFF
-	TRBV7-9	-	TRBJ2-1	TGTGCCAGCAGCCCAGGCGAGGGAAACTCCTACAATGAGCAGTTCTTC	CASSPGEGNSYNEQFF
-	TRBV15	few	TRBJ1-4	TGTGCCACCAGCAGAGACCGGGGCTGGGACGAAAAACTGTTTTTT	CATSRDRGWDEKLFF
TRBD1	TRBV7-3	-	TRBJ1-2	TGTGCCAGCAGCGGACAGGGGACACCCTATGGCCACACCTTC	CASSGQGTPYGHTF
-	TRBV5-4	few	TRBJ2-5	TGTGCCTATGGCGGTTCGCAAGAGACCCAGTACTTC	CAYGGSQETQYF
-	TRBV12-3/TRBV12-4	many	TRBJ2-6	TGTGCCAGCAGCCTGTCTTCCTCTGGGGCCAACGTCCTGACTTTC	CASSLSSSGANVLTF
-	TRBV7-8	few	TRBJ2-5	TGTGCCAGCAGCTTAGCGCCCGGGCTGGTGACCCAGTACTTC	CASSLAPGLVTQYF
-	TRBV7-2	few	TRBJ1-1	TGTGCCAGCAGCTTCGGGGGAGTCACTGAAGCTTTCTTT	CASSFGGVTEAFF
-	TRBV7-2	-	TRBJ2-5	TGTGCCAGCAGCTTAGAGGCCAGCCAAGAGACCCAGTACTTC	CASSLEASQETQYF
TRBD2	TRBV9	few	TRBJ2-3	TGTGCCAGCAGCGTAGCGGCGGGGGGTTCCACAGATACGCAGTATTTT	CASSVAAGGSTDTQYF
-	TRBV20-1	few	TRBJ1-2	TGCAGTGTCCCTCGCTACACCTTC	CSVPRYTF
-	TRBV4-3	few	TRBJ1-2	TGCGCCAGCAGCCAAGATGGCCGGGGGCGAGACGGTGGCTACACCTTC	CASSQDGRGRDGGYTF